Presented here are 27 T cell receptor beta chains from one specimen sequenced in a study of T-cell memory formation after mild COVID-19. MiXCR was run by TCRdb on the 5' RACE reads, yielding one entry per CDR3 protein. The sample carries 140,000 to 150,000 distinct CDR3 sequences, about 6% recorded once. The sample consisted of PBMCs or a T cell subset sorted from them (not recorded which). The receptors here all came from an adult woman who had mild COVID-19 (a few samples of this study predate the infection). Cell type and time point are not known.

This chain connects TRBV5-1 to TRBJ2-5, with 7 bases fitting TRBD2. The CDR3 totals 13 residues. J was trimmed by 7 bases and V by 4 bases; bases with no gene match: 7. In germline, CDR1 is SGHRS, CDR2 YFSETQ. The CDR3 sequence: CASSPGGTPTQYF. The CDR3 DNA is TGCGCCAGCAGCCCCGGGGGGACGCCGACCCAGTACTTC.

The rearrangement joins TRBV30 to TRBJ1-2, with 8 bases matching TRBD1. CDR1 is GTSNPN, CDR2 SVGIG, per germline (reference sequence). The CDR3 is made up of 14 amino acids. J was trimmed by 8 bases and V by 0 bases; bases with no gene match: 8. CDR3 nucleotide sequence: TGTGCCTGGAGTGTACAGGGGGTAGTACAGGGCTACACCTTC. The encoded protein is CAWSVQGVVQGYTF.

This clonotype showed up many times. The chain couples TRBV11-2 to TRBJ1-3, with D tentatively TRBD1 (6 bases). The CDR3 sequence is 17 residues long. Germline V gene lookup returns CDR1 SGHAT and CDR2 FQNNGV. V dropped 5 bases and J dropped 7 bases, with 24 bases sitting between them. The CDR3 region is CASSPGGRESFVNTIYF. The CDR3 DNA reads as TGTGCCAGCAGCCCGGGGGGCAGGGAGAGCTTTGTCAACACCATATATTTT. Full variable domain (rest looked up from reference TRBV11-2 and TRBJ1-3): EAGVAQSPRYKIIEKRQSVAFWCNPISGHATLYWYQQILGQGPKLLIQFQNNGVVDDSQLPKDRFSAERLKGVDSTLKIQPAKLEDSAVYLCASSPGGRESFVNTIYFGEGSWLTVV.

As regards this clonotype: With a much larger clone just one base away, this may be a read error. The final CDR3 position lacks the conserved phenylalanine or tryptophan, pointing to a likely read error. CDR3 in amino acids: CASSLAANEQFV. The CDR3 DNA reads TGCGCCAGCAGCTTGGCGGCTAATGAGCAGTTCGTC. The chain uses TRBV5-1 and TRBJ2-1, with unresolved D. The germline V gene encodes CDR1 SGHRS and CDR2 YFSETQ. CDR3 length: 12 residues. V lost 0 bases and J 7 bases, leaving 5 bases between the germline ends.

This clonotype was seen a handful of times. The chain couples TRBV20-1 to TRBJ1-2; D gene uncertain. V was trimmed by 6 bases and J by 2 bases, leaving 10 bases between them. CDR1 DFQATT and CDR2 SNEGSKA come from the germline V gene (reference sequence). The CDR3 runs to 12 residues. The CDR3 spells CSAIWENYGYTF. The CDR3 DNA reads TGCAGTGCAATTTGGGAAAACTATGGCTACACCTTC.

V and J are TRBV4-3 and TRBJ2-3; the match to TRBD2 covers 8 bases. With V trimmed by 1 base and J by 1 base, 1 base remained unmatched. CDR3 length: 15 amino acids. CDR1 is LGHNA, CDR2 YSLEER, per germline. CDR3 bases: TGCGCCAGCAGCCAAGGGGGACTAGGCACAGATACGCAGTATTTT. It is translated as CASSQGGLGTDTQYF.

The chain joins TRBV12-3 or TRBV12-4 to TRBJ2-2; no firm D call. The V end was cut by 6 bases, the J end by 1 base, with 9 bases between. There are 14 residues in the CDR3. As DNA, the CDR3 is TGTGCCAGCAGCCGGGTCAGGAACACCGGGGAGCTGTTTTTT. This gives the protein CASSRVRNTGELFF.

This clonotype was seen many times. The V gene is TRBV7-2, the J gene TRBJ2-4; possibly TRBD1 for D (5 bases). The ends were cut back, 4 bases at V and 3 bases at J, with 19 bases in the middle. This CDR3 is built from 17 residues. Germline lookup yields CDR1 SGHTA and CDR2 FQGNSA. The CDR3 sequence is CASSSYFRVRGKNIQYF. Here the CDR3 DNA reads TGTGCCAGCAGCTCATATTTCAGGGTTCGCGGCAAAAACATTCAGTACTTC.

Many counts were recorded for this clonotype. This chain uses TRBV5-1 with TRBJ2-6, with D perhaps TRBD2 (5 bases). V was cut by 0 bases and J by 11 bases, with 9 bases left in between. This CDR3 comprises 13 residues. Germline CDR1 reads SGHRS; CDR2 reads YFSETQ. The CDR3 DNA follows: TGCGCCAGCAGCTTGGCCGGGGTCGACGTCCTGACTTTC. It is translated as CASSLAGVDVLTF.

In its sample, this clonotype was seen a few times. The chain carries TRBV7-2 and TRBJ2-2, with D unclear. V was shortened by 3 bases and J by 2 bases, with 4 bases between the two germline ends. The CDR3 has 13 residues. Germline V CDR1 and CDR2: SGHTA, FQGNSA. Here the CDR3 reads CASSFSNTGELFF. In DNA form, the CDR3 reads TGTGCCAGCAGCTTTTCAAACACCGGGGAGCTGTTTTTT.

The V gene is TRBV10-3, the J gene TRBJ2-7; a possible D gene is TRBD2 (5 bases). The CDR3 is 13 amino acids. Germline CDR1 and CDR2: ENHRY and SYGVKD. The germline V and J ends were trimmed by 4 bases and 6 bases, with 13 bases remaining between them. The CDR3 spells CAISGHGVPEQYF. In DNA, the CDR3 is TGTGCCATCAGTGGGCACGGGGTTCCCGAGCAGTACTTC.

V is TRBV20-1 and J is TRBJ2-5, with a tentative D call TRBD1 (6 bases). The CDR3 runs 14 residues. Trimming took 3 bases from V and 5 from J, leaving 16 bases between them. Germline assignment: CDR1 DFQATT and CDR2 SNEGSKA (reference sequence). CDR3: CSASEGGPPETQYF. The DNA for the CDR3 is TGCAGTGCTAGTGAAGGGGGACCTCCGGAGACCCAGTACTTC.

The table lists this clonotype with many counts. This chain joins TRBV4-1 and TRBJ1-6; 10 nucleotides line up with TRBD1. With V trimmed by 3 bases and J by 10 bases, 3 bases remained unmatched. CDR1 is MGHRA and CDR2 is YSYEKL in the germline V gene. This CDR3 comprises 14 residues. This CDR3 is CASSQTGGNSPLHF. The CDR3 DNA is TGCGCCAGCAGCCAGACAGGGGGCAACTCACCCCTCCACTTT.

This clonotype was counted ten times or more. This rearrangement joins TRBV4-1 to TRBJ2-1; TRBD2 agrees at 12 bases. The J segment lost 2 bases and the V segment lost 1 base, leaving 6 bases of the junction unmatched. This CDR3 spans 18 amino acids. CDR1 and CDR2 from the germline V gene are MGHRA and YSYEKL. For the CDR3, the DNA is TGCGCCAGCAGCCAAGGACTAGCGGGGGCCTCGACCTACAATGAGCAGTTCTTC. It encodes CASSQGLAGASTYNEQFF.

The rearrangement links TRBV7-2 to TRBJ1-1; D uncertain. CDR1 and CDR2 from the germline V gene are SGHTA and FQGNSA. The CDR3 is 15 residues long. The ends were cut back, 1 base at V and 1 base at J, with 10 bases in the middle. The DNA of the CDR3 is TGTGCCAGCAGCTTAGACACCCCCAGGAACACTGAAGCTTTCTTT. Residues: CASSLDTPRNTEAFF.

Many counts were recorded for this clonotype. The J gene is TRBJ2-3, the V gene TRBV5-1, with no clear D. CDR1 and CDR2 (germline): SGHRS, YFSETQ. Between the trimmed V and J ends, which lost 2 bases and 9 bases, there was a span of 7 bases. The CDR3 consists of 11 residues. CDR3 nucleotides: TGCGCCAGCAGCTTCTACGACACGCAGTATTTT. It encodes CASSFYDTQYF.

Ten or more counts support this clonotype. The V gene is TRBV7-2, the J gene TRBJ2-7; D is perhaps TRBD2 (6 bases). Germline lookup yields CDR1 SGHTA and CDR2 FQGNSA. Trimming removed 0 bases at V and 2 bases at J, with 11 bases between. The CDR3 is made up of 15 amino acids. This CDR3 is CASSLAGGTAYEQYF. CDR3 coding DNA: TGTGCCAGCAGCTTAGCGGGAGGTACCGCCTACGAGCAGTACTTC.

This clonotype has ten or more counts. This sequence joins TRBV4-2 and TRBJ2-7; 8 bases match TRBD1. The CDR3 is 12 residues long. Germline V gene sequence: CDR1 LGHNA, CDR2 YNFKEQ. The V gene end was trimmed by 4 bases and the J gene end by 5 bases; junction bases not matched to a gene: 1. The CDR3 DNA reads TGTGCCAGCAGCCGGACAGGGCACGAGCAGTACTTC. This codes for CASSRTGHEQYF.

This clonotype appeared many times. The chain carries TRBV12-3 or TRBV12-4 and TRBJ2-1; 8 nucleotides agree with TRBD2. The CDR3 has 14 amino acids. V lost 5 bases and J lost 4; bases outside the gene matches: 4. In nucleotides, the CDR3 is TGTGCCAGCAGTCATCGGGGGGGTTACAATGAGCAGTTCTTC. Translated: CASSHRGGYNEQFF.

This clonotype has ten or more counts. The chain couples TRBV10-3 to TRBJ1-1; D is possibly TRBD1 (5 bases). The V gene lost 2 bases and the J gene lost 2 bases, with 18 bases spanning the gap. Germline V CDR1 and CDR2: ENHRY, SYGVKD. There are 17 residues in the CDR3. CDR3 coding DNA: TGTGCCATCAGTGAGGTCGGCAGGGCAGGCCCTAACACTGAAGCTTTCTTT. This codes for CAISEVGRAGPNTEAFF.

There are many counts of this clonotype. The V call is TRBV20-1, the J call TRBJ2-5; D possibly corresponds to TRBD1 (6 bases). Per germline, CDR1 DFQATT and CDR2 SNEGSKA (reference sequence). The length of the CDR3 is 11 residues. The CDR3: CSLSRGETQYF. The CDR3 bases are TGCAGCCTGTCCAGGGGAGAGACCCAGTACTTC.

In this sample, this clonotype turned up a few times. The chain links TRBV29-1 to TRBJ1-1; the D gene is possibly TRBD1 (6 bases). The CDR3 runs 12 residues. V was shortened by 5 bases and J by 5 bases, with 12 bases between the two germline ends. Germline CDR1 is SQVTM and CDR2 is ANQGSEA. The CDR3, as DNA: TGCAGCGTTAGCGGGGGGCGGACTGAAGCTTTCTTT. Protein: CSVSGGRTEAFF. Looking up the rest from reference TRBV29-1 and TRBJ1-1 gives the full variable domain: SAVISQKPSRDICQRGTSLTIQCQVDSQVTMMFWYRQQPGQSLTLIATANQGSEATYESGFVIDKFPISRPNLTFSTLTVSNMSPEDSSIYLCSVSGGRTEAFFGQGTRLTVV.

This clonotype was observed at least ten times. Here the CDR3 reads CASSPAPSGYTF. The CDR3 DNA reads as TGTGCCAGCAGCCCCGCCCCGTCCGGCTACACCTTC. The V call is TRBV12-3 or TRBV12-4, the J call TRBJ1-2; D not resolved. The CDR3 is made up of 12 amino acids. V was pared by 6 bases and J by 8 bases, with 13 bases between.

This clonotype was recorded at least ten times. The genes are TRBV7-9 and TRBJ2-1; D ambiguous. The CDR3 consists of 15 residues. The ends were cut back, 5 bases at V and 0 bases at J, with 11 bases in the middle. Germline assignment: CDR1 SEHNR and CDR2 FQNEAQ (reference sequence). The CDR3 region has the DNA TGTGCCAGCAGCCCCAACTTCAACTCCTACAATGAGCAGTTCTTC. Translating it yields CASSPNFNSYNEQFF. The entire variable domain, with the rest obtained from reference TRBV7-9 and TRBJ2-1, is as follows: DTGVSQNPRHKITKRGQNVTFRCDPISEHNRLYWYRQTLGQGPEFLTYFQNEAQLEKSRLLSDRFSAERPKGSFSTLEIQRTEQGDSAMYLCASSPNFNSYNEQFFGPGTRLTVL.

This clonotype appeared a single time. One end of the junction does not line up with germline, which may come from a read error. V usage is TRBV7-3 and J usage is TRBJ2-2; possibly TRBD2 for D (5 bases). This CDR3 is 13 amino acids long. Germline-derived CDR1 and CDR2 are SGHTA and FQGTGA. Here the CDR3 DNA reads TGTGCCATCAGCCCCCGGGATGCCGGGGAGCTGTTTTTT. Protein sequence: CAISPRDAGELFF.

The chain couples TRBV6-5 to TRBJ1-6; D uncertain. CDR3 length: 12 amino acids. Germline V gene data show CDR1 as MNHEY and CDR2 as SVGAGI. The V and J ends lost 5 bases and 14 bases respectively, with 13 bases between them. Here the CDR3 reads CASSNVTGTLHF. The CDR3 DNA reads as TGTGCCAGCAGTAACGTCACCGGGACCCTCCACTTT.

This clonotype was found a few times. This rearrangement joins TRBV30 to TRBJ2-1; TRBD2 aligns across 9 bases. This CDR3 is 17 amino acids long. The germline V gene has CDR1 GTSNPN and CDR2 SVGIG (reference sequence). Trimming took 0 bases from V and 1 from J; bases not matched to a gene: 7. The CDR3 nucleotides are TGTGCCTGGAGTGTACTCCGGAGCGGGGGGTCCTACAATGAGCAGTTCTTC. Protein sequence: CAWSVLRSGGSYNEQFF.